This is a list of T cell receptor beta chains from one sample in a study of siplizumab effects on memory and regulatory T cells. TCRdb's copy holds only in-frame clones and misses some; the assay was immunoSEQ multiplex PCR. The data hold about 82,000 clones, with about 91% observed a single time. The specimen sequenced was Tregs sorted from blood. Every receptor here comes from a human donor in good health. CDR3s include the opening cysteine and the closing phenylalanine or tryptophan. A D gene is named only where the DNA matches it firmly.

CDR3 DNA: TGTGCCAGCAGTTACCTATCGCGGTCAAAAGCCTACGAGCAGTACTTC
CDR3 protein: CASSYLSRSKAYEQYF
V gene: TRBV6-6
D gene: -
J gene: TRBJ2-7

CDR3 DNA: TGCAGCGCGGACGGACAGGGGAGGAGTACGCAGTATTTT
CDR3 protein: CSADGQGRSTQYF
V gene: TRBV29-1
D gene: TRBD1
J gene: TRBJ2-3

CDR3 DNA: TGTGCCAGCAGCTTAAGCCGGACAGCCCTGGGAGGAGATACGCAGTATTTT
CDR3 protein: CASSLSRTALGGDTQYF
V gene: TRBV11-2
D gene: -
J gene: TRBJ2-3

CDR3 DNA: TGTGCCAGCAGGGGCTACAGGGGGCGTATGGACTTC
CDR3 protein: CASRGYRGRMDF
V gene: TRBV6-1
D gene: TRBD1
J gene: TRBJ2-7

CDR3 DNA: TGTGCCAGTAGTATATGGACAGAACAGCCCCAGCATTTT
CDR3 protein: CASSIWTEQPQHF
V gene: TRBV19
D gene: -
J gene: TRBJ1-5

CDR3 DNA: TGTGCCAGCAGATCCAGACCGAACCTCTATGGCTACACCTTC
CDR3 protein: CASRSRPNLYGYTF
V gene: TRBV6-5
D gene: -
J gene: TRBJ1-2

CDR3 DNA: TGTGCCAGCAGCTTGGGGAGCGGGCGAGAGACCCAGTACTTC
CDR3 protein: CASSLGSGRETQYF
V gene: TRBV7-2
D gene: -
J gene: TRBJ2-5

CDR3 DNA: TGTGCCAGCAGTTCCCGGGTCCCGAACACCGGGGAGCTGTTTTTT
CDR3 protein: CASSSRVPNTGELFF
V gene: TRBV6-5
D gene: -
J gene: TRBJ2-2

CDR3 DNA: TGTGCCAGCAGTTTACAGGGAAACTATGGCTACACCTTC
CDR3 protein: CASSLQGNYGYTF
V gene: TRBV6-5
D gene: -
J gene: TRBJ1-2

CDR3 DNA: TGTGCCAGCAGCTGGGGGGGACAGGTGAACACTGAAGCTTTCTTT
CDR3 protein: CASSWGGQVNTEAFF
V gene: TRBV5-5
D gene: TRBD1
J gene: TRBJ1-1

CDR3 DNA: TGTGCCAGCAGCCCTAGAGGTTCAGGGCGAGGTGGGAACACTGAAGCTTTCTTT
CDR3 protein: CASSPRGSGRGGNTEAFF
V gene: TRBV11-2
D gene: -
J gene: TRBJ1-1

CDR3 DNA: TGCGCCAGCAGCCGAACGAAACTAGCGGGGGCGAACACCGGGGAGCTGTTTTTT
CDR3 protein: CASSRTKLAGANTGELFF
V gene: TRBV5-1
D gene: TRBD2
J gene: TRBJ2-2

CDR3 DNA: TGTGCCAGCAGCGTAGTAGGTAGCGGGGGATCGGGGGATACGCAGTATTTT
CDR3 protein: CASSVVGSGGSGDTQYF
V gene: TRBV9
D gene: TRBD2
J gene: TRBJ2-3

CDR3 DNA: TGTGCCAGCAGCGTAGAGGTGGGCGGTAATGAAAAACTGTTTTTT
CDR3 protein: CASSVEVGGNEKLFF
V gene: TRBV9
D gene: -
J gene: TRBJ1-4

CDR3 DNA: TGTGCCAGCAGTGTGGCCGGCCTCAATCAGCCCCAGCATTTT
CDR3 protein: CASSVAGLNQPQHF
V gene: TRBV2
D gene: -
J gene: TRBJ1-5